The T cell receptor beta chain under discussion was sequenced for a study of identifying expanded T cells in peripheral blood. The study, taken as a whole, reports: Variance in clone template counts between two-week samples significantly increased with total template count across all healthy donors. Technical replicates showed around 1.3 changed clones; two weeks about 16.4; four weeks 19.

Healthy donors had no documented immune events, such as infections, while sampled. Points on this clone: Its antigen is currently unknown.

Germline CDR1 is LNHDA and CDR2 is SQIVND (reference sequence). The CDR3 loop spans 16 amino acids. The junction had 13 bases not matched to a gene; V was cut back by 5 bases and J by 7 bases. Only in-frame clones appear in the TCRdb table, and some are missing; sequencing was by immunoSEQ multiplex PCR. Of over 80,000 clones in the sample, 70% to 90% were seen once. The specimen was blood. The chain couples TRBV19 to TRBJ1-5; 8 bases agree with TRBD1. The TCR sequence derives from a person aged 18-70 years in good health. This CDR3 reads CASSDNGQGGYQPQHF. The DNA for the CDR3 is TGTGCCAGTAGTGACAACGGACAGGGTGGTTACCAGCCCCAGCATTTT. Together with reference TRBV19 and TRBJ1-5, the CDR3 gives the full variable domain: DGGITQSPKYLFRKEGQNVTLSCEQNLNHDAMYWYRQDPGQGLRLIYYSQIVNDFQKGDIAEGYSVSREKKESFPLTVTSAQKNPTAFYLCASSDNGQGGYQPQHFGDGTRLSIL.